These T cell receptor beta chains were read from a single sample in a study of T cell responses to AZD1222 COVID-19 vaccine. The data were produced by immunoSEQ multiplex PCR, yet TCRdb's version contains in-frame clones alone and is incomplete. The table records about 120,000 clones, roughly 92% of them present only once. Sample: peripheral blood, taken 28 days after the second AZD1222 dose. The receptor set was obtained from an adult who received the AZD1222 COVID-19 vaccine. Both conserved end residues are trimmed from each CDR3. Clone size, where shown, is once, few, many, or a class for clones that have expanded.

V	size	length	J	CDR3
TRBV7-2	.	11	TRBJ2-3	AGAGGPTDTQY
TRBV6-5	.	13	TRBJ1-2	ASSWPRREGYGYT
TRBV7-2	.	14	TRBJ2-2	ASSAAGRALTGELF
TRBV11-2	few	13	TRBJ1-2	ASSARGGHSYGYT
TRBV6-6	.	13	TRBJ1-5	ASSYSTEDVQPQH
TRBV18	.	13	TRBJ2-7	ASSPPGTGSSEQY
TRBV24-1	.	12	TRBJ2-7	ATSGRGRNYEQY
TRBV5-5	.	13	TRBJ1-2	ASSREDRGQGGYT
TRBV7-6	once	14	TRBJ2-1	ASSLTTSASYNEQF
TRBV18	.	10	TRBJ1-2	ASSPQGSGYT
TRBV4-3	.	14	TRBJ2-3	ASSPVGGTSTDTQY
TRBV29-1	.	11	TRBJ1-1	SVGARVVSGAF
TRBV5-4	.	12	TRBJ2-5	ASSSIAIQETQY
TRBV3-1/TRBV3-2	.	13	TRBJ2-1	ASSDRDRKYNEQF
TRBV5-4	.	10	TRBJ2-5	ASSLAEETQY
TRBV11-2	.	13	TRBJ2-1	ASSRGTSGYNEQF
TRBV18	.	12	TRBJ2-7	ASSPPTGVYEQY
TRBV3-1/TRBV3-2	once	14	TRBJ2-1	ASSQTGTGIRDEQF
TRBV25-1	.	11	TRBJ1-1	ASSIAANTEAF
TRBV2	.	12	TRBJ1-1	ASSERGQDTEAF
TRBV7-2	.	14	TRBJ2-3	ASSLVGTGRADTQY
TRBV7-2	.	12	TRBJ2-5	ASSLDWLGETQY
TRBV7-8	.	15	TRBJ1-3	ASSSPGVGHSGNTIY
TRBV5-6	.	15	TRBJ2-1	ASSPTSGGVTYNEQF
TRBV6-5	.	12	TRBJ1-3	ASSTQGSGNTIY
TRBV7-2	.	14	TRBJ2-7	ASSLSYGGLMAEQY
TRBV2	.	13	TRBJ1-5	ASGQVDNSNQPQH
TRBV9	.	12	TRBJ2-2	ASSVYTLTGELF
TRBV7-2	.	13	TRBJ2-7	ASSLARLTGYEQY
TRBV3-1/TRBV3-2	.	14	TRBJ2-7	ASSLGLAGGYYEQY
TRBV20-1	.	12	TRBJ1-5	SASGEYSNQPQH
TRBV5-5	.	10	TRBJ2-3	ASSLAGATQY
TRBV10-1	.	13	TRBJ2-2	ASSELAGGTGELF
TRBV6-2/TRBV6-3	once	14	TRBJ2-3	ASSYGLAGNTDTQY
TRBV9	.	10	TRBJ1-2	ASSIPGDGYT
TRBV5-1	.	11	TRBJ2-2	ASSLGRAGELF
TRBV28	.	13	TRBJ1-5	ASSLGGRGNQPQH
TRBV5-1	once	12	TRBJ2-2	ASSRDGRAGELF
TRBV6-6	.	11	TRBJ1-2	ASTQGGTYGYT
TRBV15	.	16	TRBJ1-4	ATSREWDRGETNEKLF
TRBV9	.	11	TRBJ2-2	ASRWGNTGELF
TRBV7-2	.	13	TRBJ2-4	ASSPDRVLLNIQY
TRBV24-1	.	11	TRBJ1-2	ATSPGGNYGYT
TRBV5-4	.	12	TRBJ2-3	ASSLGRASDTQY
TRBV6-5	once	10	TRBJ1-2	ASLGTGEGYT
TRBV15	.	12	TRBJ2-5	ATSREGIQETQY
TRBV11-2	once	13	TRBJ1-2	ASSPLWGRGYGYT
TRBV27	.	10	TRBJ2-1	ASSVGYNEQF
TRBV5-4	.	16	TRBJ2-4	ASSLGLGFRAGKNIQY
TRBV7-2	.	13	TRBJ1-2	ASSPRAGVNYGYT
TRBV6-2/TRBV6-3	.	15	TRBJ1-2	ASSYPPEDRNILGYT